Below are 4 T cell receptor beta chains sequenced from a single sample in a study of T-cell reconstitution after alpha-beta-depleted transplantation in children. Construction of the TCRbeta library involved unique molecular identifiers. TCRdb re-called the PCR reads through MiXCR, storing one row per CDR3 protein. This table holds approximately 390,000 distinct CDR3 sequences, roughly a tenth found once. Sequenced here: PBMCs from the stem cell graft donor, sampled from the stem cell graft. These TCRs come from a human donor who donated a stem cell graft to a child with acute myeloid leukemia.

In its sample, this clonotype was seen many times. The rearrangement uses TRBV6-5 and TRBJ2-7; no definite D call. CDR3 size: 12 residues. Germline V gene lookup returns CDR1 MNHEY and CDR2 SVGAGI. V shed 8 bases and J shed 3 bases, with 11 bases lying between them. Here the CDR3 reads CASSRSGYEQYF. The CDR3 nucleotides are TGTGCCAGCTCACGGTCTGGCTACGAGCAGTACTTC.

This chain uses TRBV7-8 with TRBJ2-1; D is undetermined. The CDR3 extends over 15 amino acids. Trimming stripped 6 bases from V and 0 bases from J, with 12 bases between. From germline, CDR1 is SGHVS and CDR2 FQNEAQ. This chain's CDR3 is CASSLDGYSYNEQFF. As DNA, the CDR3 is TGTGCCAGCAGTCTAGACGGGTACTCCTACAATGAGCAGTTCTTC.

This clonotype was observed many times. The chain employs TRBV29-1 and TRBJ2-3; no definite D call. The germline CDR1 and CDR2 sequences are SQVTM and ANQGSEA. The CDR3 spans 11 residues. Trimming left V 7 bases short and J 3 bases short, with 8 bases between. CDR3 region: CSGLQTDTQYF. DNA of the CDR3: TGCAGCGGTCTACAGACAGATACGCAGTATTTT.

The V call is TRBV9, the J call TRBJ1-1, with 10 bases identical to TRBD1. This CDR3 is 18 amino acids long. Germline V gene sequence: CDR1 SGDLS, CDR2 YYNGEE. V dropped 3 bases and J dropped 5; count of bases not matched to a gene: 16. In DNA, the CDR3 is TGTGCCAGCAGCGCCGGGATCCAGACAGGGGGCCTGGGGACTGAAGCTTTCTTT. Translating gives CASSAGIQTGGLGTEAFF.